One and the same sample provided the 21 T cell receptor beta chains below, sequenced in a study of T cell responses to AZD1222 COVID-19 vaccine. TCRdb keeps only in-frame clones here, not all; method: immunoSEQ multiplex PCR. The sample yields 84,000 or so clones, nearly 90% seen once. Sequencing was performed on peripheral blood, taken on day 0 of AZD1222 vaccination. The receptors derive from an adult in good health.

V gene TRBV29-1 combines with J gene TRBJ2-2; D perhaps matches TRBD2 (5 bases). Germline V gene data show CDR1 as SQVTM and CDR2 as ANQGSEA. With 3 bases removed from V and 5 bases from J, the gap between germline ends came to 7 bases. This CDR3 has 12 residues. The CDR3 is CSVEGVTGELFF. For the CDR3, the DNA is TGCAGCGTTGAGGGAGTGACCGGGGAGCTGTTTTTT.

The chain is built from TRBV6-5 and TRBJ2-1; D call uncertain. Trimming removed 4 bases from V and 0 bases from J, with 13 bases in between. CDR1 MNHEY and CDR2 SVGAGI come from the germline V gene. This CDR3 contains 16 residues. As DNA, the CDR3 is TGTGCCAGCAGTTCCCAGCCAAGGAGCTCCTACAATGAGCAGTTCTTC. Encoded protein: CASSSQPRSSYNEQFF.

This chain links TRBV3-1 (or the pseudogene TRBV3-2) with TRBJ2-1; TRBD2 aligns across 8 bases. V was pared by 6 bases and J by 4 bases, with 8 bases of the junction left unmatched. There are 15 residues in the CDR3. Germline V gene sequence: CDR1 LGHDT, CDR2 YNNKEL (reference sequence). The CDR3 here is CASRAGGGAYNEQFF. CDR3 coding DNA: TGTGCCAGCAGGGCCGGGGGGGGCGCATACAATGAGCAGTTCTTC.

The chain joins TRBV5-1 to TRBJ2-1; D is unclear. This CDR3 spans 12 amino acids. V dropped 4 bases and J dropped 4 bases, with 6 bases sitting between them. Germline V gene lookup returns CDR1 SGHRS and CDR2 YFSETQ. The CDR3 spells CASSGAYNEQFF. CDR3 DNA sequence: TGCGCCAGCAGCGGAGCTTACAATGAGCAGTTCTTC.

The gene calls are TRBV10-1 and TRBJ2-2; maybe TRBD1 (6 bases). The CDR3 runs 12 residues. The germline V gene has CDR1 WNHNN and CDR2 SYGVQD (reference sequence). With 4 bases removed from V and 6 bases from J, the gap between germline ends came to 6 bases. CDR3 nucleotide sequence: TGCGCCAGCAGTGGGACAGCCGGGGAGCTGTTTTTT. Translation gives CASSGTAGELFF.

This clone was counted a single time. The chain employs TRBV7-8 and TRBJ1-4; no firm D call. The CDR3 has 15 amino acids. CDR1 is SGHVS and CDR2 is FQNEAQ in the germline V gene. Trimming left V 5 bases short and J 5 bases short, with 15 bases between. CDR3 nucleotide sequence: TGTGCCAGCAGCCTCACCATGGCGGGAAATGAAAAACTGTTTTTT. Amino acids: CASSLTMAGNEKLFF.

V and J are TRBV9 and TRBJ2-3, with D possibly called TRBD1 or TRBD2 (6 bases each). The CDR3 has 15 residues. Germline V gene lookup returns CDR1 SGDLS and CDR2 YYNGEE. With 4 bases removed from V and 3 bases from J, the gap between germline ends came to 15 bases. The CDR3 coding sequence is TGTGCCAGCAGCCCAACGGGGGCTCAGACAGATACGCAGTATTTT. Protein product: CASSPTGAQTDTQYF.

The rearrangement uses TRBV7-2 and TRBJ1-6, with D possibly TRBD1 on 6 matching bases. V lost 6 bases and J lost 7, with 16 bases in between. Germline CDR1 reads SGHTA; CDR2 reads FQGNSA. The length of the CDR3 is 15 residues. The CDR3 DNA follows: TGTGCCAGCAGGGTGGGACAAACTGTAAATTCACCCCTCCACTTT. This encodes CASRVGQTVNSPLHF. The full variable domain, with the rest looked up from reference TRBV7-2 and TRBJ1-6, is GAGVSQSPSNKVTEKGKDVELRCDPISGHTALYWYRQSLGQGLEFLIYFQGNSAPDKSGLPSDRFSAERTGGSVSTLTIQRTQQEDSAVYLCASRVGQTVNSPLHFGNGTRLTVT.

The chain employs TRBV18 and TRBJ2-3; no reliable D call. The CDR3 has 12 amino acids. CDR1 and CDR2 (germline): KGHSH, LQKENI. V was cut by 1 base and J by 3 bases, with 2 bases left in between. CDR3 residues: CASSPRTDTQYF. DNA for the CDR3: TGTGCCAGCTCACCACGGACAGATACGCAGTATTTT.

This clone was picked up a small number of times. This rearrangement joins TRBV7-8 to TRBJ2-1; D is perhaps TRBD1 (6 bases). The germline gives CDR1 SGHVS, CDR2 FQNEAQ. This CDR3 spans 13 amino acids. V was clipped by 6 bases and J by 5 bases, with 11 bases between them. CDR3 nucleotide sequence: TGTGCCAGCAGTACAGGGCCCCACAATGAGCAGTTCTTC. Amino acids: CASSTGPHNEQFF.

The V gene is TRBV2, the J gene TRBJ1-4; 8 bases agree with TRBD1. The V and J ends lost 9 bases and 8 bases, in that order; junction bases with no gene match: 17. Germline CDR1 and CDR2: SNHLY and FYNNEI. This CDR3 has 16 residues. The chain's CDR3 is CASTGQGFFLREKLFF. CDR3 DNA sequence: TGTGCCAGTACCGGACAGGGTTTTTTCCTGCGAGAAAAACTGTTTTTT.

This chain joins TRBV6-5 and TRBJ1-3; TRBD1 matches 7 bases. The CDR3 sequence is 14 residues long. Unmatched junction bases numbered 8, after V lost 8 bases and J lost 4 bases. Germline CDR1 and CDR2: MNHEY and SVGAGI. The CDR3 loop reads CASGRGGAGNTIYF. CDR3 in DNA: TGTGCCAGCGGGAGAGGGGGCGCCGGAAACACCATATATTTT.

The rearrangement joins TRBV7-9 to TRBJ1-2; no clear D gene. In germline, CDR1 is SEHNR, CDR2 FQNEAQ (reference sequence). V was clipped by 0 bases and J by 7 bases, with 12 bases between them. The length of the CDR3 is 14 residues. The CDR3 protein is CASSLAIGYAGYTF. Here the CDR3 DNA reads TGTGCCAGCAGCTTAGCGATCGGGTACGCTGGCTACACCTTC.

The rearrangement links TRBV5-1 to TRBJ1-4, with 7 bases fitting TRBD1. CDR3 length: 15 amino acids. With V trimmed by 3 bases and J by 6 bases, 8 bases remained unmatched. The germline V gene encodes CDR1 SGHRS and CDR2 YFSETQ. The CDR3 bases are TGCGCCAGCAGCTCCACAGGGGCCAAGGATGAAAAACTGTTTTTT. Protein: CASSSTGAKDEKLFF.

The CDR3 loop is CASRVRNKGGRTSTDTQYF. Written as DNA, the CDR3 is TGTGCCAGCCGGGTTAGGAACAAGGGAGGGCGCACTAGCACAGATACGCAGTATTTT. V usage is TRBV27 and J usage is TRBJ2-3, with 7 nucleotides matching TRBD2. The CDR3 runs to 19 residues. Trimming took 8 bases from V and 0 from J; bases not matched to a gene: 20. The germline CDR1 and CDR2 sequences are MNHEY and SMNVEV (reference sequence).

The CDR3 here is CASRWAGGGSYGYTF. CDR3 nucleotide sequence: TGTGCCAGCAGATGGGCTGGAGGAGGATCGTACGGCTACACCTTC. The chain is built from TRBV6-5 and TRBJ1-2, with D unclear. Germline V gives CDR1 MNHEY, CDR2 SVGAGI. Trimming pared 6 bases from V and 8 bases from J, leaving 22 bases between. The CDR3 consists of 15 residues.

This clone was counted a single time. The chain is built from TRBV7-2 and TRBJ1-3; D not certain. The CDR3 contains 15 residues. Trimming removed 5 bases from V and 2 bases from J, with 13 bases in between. Germline V lookup: CDR1 SGHTA, CDR2 FQGNSA. In nucleotides, the CDR3 is TGTGCCAGCAGCCAAGGCGTAGGGACTGGAAACACCATATATTTT. Its translation is CASSQGVGTGNTIYF.

This chain uses TRBV2 with TRBJ2-3; D tentatively reads TRBD1 or TRBD2 (6 bases each). Germline V gene sequence: CDR1 SNHLY, CDR2 FYNNEI. Trimming cost V 3 bases and J 5 bases, with 12 bases left between them. There are 14 residues in the CDR3. CDR3 sequence (DNA): TGTGCCAGCAGTGATCCGGAGGGGGGAGATACGCAGTATTTT. This encodes CASSDPEGGDTQYF. Using reference TRBV2 and TRBJ2-3 for the parts outside the CDR3, the full variable domain is EPEVTQTPSHQVTQMGQEVILRCVPISNHLYFYWYRQILGQKVEFLVSFYNNEISEKSEIFDDQFSVERPDGSNFTLKIRSTKLEDSAMYFCASSDPEGGDTQYFGPGTRLTVL.

The rearrangement links TRBV5-1 to TRBJ1-1; D not resolved. The germline V and J ends were trimmed by 2 bases and 4 bases, with 12 bases remaining between them. The CDR3 consists of 14 residues. CDR1 SGHRS and CDR2 YFSETQ come from the germline V gene. CDR3 nucleotide sequence: TGCGCCAGCAGCTTTGGGCCAGAGGGCACTGAAGCTTTCTTT. Protein: CASSFGPEGTEAFF.

The V call is TRBV6-1, the J call TRBJ2-4; tentatively, D is TRBD2 (6 bases). V gave up 5 bases and J gave up 6 bases, with 23 bases separating them. Germline V CDR1 and CDR2: MNHNS, SASEGT. The CDR3 totals 17 residues. As DNA, the CDR3 is TGTGCCAGCAGTAAAGGGAGAGGGAGGCACAGTGGAAACATTCAGTACTTC. Its translation: CASSKGRGRHSGNIQYF.

This chain connects TRBV29-1 to TRBJ1-2; D is possibly TRBD1 (6 bases). The germline CDR1 and CDR2 sequences are SQVTM and ANQGSEA. V dropped 7 bases and J dropped 7 bases, with 19 bases sitting between them. This CDR3 has 13 residues. The CDR3 sequence: CSAGDNREGGYTF. The CDR3 DNA reads as TGCAGCGCCGGGGACAATAGGGAAGGTGGCTACACCTTC.